This T cell receptor beta chain was retrieved from a study of T cells in Graves' hyperthyroidism and ophthalmopathy. This clonotype was seen many times. Amplification yielded TCR beta CDR3 regions, with RNA transcripts as the source. Using the HTBI primer set, a first-round RT-PCR was run on the TCR CDR3. TCRdb recomputed calls from the multiplex PCR reads with MiXCR, one row per CDR3 protein. Among more than 300,000 distinct CDR3 sequences, about a fifth were seen once, and the ten largest hold around 40%. The germline V gene has CDR1 DFQATT and CDR2 SNEGSKA (reference sequence). V was cut by 6 bases and J by 7 bases, with 13 bases left in between. The CDR3 contains 11 residues.

The chain uses TRBV20-1 and TRBJ2-7; no reliable D call. Sequencing was carried out using blood. The clonotype originates from a man aged 18 to 29 with Graves' ophthalmopathy. CDR3 region: CSALETEEQYF. In DNA form, the CDR3 reads TGCAGTGCCCTAGAGACGGAAGAGCAGTACTTC.